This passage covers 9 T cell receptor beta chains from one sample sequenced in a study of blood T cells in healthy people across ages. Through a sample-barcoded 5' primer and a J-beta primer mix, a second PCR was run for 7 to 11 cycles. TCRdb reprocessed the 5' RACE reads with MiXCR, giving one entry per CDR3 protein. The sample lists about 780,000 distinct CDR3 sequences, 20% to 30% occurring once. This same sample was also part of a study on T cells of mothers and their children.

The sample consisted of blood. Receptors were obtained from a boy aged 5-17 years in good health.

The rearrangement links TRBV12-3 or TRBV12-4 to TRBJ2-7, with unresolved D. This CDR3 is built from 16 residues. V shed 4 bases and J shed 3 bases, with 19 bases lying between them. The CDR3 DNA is TGTGCCAGCAGTTCCCCGGGCGCGATCTTGGACTACGAGCAGTACTTC. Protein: CASSSPGAILDYEQYF.

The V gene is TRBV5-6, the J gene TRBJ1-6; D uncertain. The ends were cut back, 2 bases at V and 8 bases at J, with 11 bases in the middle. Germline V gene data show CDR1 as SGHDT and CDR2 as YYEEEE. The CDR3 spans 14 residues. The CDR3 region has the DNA TGTGCCAGCAGCTTCGGTAGAAGCGATTCACCCCTCCACTTT. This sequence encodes CASSFGRSDSPLHF.

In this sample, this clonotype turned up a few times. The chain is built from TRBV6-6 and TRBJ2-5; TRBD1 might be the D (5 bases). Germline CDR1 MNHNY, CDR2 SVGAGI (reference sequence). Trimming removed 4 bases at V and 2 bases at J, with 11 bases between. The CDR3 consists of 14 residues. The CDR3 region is CASSSGPVQETQYF. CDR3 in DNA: TGTGCCAGCAGTTCAGGGCCAGTGCAAGAGACCCAGTACTTC.

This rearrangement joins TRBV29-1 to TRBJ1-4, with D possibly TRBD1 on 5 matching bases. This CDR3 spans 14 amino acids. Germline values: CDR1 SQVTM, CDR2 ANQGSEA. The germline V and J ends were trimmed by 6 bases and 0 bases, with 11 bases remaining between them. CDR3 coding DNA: TGCAGCGTGTCGCAGGGTGCAACTAATGAAAAACTGTTTTTT. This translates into CSVSQGATNEKLFF.

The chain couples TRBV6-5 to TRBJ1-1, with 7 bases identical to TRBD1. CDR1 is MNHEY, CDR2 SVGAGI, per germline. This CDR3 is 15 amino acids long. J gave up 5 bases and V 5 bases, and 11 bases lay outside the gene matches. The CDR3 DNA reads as TGTGCCAGCAGTCCCCCACAGGGGCGTTCGACTGAAGCTTTCTTT. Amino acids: CASSPPQGRSTEAFF.

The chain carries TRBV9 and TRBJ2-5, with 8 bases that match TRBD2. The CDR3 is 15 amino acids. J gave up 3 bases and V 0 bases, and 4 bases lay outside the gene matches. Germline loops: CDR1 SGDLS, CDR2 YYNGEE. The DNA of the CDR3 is TGTGCCAGCAGCGTAGACGCGGGGGGAGAAGAGACCCAGTACTTC. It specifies CASSVDAGGEETQYF. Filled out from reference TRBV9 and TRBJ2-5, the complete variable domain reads DSGVTQTPKHLITATGQRVTLRCSPRSGDLSVYWYQQSLDQGLQFLIQYYNGEERAKGNILERFSAQQFPDLHSELNLSSLELGDSALYFCASSVDAGGEETQYFGPGTRLLVL.

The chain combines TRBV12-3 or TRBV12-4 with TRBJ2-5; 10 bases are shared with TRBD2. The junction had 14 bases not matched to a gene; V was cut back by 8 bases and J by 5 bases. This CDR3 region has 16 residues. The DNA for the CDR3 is TGTGCCAGCGGGACCACACTAGCGGGGAATCTTGAGACCCAGTACTTC. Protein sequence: CASGTTLAGNLETQYF.

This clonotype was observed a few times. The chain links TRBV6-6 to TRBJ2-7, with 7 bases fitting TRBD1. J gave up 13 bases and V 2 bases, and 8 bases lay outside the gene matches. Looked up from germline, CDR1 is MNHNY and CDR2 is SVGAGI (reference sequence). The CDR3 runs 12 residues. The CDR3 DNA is TGTGCCAGCAGTTACAACCGGGACAGTCAATACTTC. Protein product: CASSYNRDSQYF.

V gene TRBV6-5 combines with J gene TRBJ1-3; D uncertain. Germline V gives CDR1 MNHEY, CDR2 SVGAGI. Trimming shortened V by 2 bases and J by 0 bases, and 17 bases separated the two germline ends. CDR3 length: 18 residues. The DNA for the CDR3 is TGTGCCAGCAGTTACGGGTTGGGGAAGCCCAACTCTGGAAACACCATATATTTT. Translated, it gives CASSYGLGKPNSGNTIYF.